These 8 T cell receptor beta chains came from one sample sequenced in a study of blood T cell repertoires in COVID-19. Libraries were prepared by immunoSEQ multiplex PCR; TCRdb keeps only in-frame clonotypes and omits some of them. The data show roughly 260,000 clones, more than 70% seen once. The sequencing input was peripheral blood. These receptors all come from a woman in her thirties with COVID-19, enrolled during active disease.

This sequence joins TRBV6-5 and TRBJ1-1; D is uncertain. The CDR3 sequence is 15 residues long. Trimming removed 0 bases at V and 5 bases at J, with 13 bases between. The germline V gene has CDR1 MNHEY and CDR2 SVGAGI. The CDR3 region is CASSYSTRSSTEAFF. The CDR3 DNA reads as TGTGCCAGCAGTTACTCCACCCGTAGTTCGACTGAAGCTTTCTTT.

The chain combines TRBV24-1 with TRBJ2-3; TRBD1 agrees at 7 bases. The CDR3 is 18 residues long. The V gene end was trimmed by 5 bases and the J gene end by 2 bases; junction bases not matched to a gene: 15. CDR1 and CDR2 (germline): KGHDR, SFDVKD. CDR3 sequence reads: CATSARGRGASVTDTQYF. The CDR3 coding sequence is TGTGCCACCAGTGCGAGGGGGCGCGGAGCCTCCGTCACAGATACGCAGTATTTT.

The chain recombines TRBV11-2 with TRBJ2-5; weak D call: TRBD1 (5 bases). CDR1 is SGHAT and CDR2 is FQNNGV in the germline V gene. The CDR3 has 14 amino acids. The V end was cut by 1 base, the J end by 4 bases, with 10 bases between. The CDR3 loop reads CASSLVGRAETQYF. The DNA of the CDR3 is TGTGCCAGCAGCTTAGTGGGCAGGGCAGAGACCCAGTACTTC. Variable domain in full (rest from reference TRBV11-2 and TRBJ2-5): EAGVAQSPRYKIIEKRQSVAFWCNPISGHATLYWYQQILGQGPKLLIQFQNNGVVDDSQLPKDRFSAERLKGVDSTLKIQPAKLEDSAVYLCASSLVGRAETQYFGPGTRLLVL.

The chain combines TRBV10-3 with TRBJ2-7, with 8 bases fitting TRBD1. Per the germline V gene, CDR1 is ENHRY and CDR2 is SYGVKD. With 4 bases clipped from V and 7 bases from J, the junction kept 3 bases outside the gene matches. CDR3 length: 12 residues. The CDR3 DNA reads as TGTGCCATCAGTGGGACAGGGTGGGAGCAGTACTTC. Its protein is CAISGTGWEQYF.

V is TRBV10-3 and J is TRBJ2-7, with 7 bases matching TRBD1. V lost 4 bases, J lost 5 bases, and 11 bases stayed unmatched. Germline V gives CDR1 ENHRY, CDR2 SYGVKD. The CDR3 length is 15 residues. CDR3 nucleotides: TGTGCCATCAGTGCGGAAACAGGGGTAGGGAACGAGCAGTACTTC. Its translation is CAISAETGVGNEQYF.

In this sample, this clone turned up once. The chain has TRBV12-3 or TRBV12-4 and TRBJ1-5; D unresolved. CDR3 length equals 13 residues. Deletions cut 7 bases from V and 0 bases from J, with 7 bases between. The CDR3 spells CASKYGSNQPQHF. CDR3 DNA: TGTGCCAGCAAATACGGTAGCAATCAGCCCCAGCATTTT.

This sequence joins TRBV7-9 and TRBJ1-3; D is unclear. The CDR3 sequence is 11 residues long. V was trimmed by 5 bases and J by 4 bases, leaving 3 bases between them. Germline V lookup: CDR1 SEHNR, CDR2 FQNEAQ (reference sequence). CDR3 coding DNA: TGTGCCAGCAGCCTGGGAAACACCATATATTTT. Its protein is CASSLGNTIYF. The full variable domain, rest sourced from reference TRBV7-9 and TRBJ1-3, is DTGVSQNPRHKITKRGQNVTFRCDPISEHNRLYWYRQTLGQGPEFLTYFQNEAQLEKSRLLSDRFSAERPKGSFSTLEIQRTEQGDSAMYLCASSLGNTIYFGEGSWLTVV.

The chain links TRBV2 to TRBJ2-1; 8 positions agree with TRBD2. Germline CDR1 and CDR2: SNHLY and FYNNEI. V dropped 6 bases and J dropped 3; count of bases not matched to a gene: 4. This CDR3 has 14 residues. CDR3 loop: CASRAGGNYNEQFF. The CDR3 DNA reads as TGTGCCAGCAGGGCGGGAGGCAACTACAATGAGCAGTTCTTC. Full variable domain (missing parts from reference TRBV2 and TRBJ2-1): EPEVTQTPSHQVTQMGQEVILRCVPISNHLYFYWYRQILGQKVEFLVSFYNNEISEKSEIFDDQFSVERPDGSNFTLKIRSTKLEDSAMYFCASRAGGNYNEQFFGPGTRLTVL.